This TCR beta chain was sequenced in a study of T cell responses to AZD1222 COVID-19 vaccine. A remark on this clone: Its matching antigen is unknown.

The method was immunoSEQ multiplex PCR; TCRdb's version includes in-frame clones alone and lacks a portion of them. The profile shows roughly 140,000 clones, 75% to 95% of them singletons. The length of the CDR3 is 15 residues. The germline gives CDR1 SGHTS, CDR2 YDEGEE. V was clipped by 0 bases and J by 3 bases; unmatched bases: 5. Study outcomes and limitations: Clonal diversity was possibly underestimated, and white British individuals and females predominated among donors. When two AZD1222 doses had been given, Spike-specific TCR breadth and depth rose.

This sequence was found in an adult who received the AZD1222 COVID-19 vaccine. The rearrangement links TRBV5-8 to TRBJ2-5; TRBD2 agrees at 7 bases. Here the sequenced sample was peripheral blood, taken 28 days after the second AZD1222 dose. This CDR3 is CASSLGDGGKETQYF. DNA of the CDR3: TGTGCCAGCAGCTTGGGGGACGGGGGGAAAGAGACCCAGTACTTC.